These T cell receptor beta chains were read from a single sample in a study of blood T cell repertoires in COVID-19. TCRdb's table, derived via immunoSEQ multiplex PCR, lists solely in-frame clones and lacks some. This sample has more than 110,000 clones, with approximately 85% found just once. The specimen sequenced was peripheral blood. These receptors all come from a man aged 50 to 60 with acute or convalescent COVID-19. Both conserved end residues are part of each CDR3.

V: TRBV5-1; length: 14; J: TRBJ2-7; CDR3: CASSNGQGAHEQYF
V: TRBV7-9; length: 16; J: TRBJ1-1; CDR3: CASSFPGQRKGTEAFF
V: TRBV7-3; length: 14; J: TRBJ2-3; CDR3: CASSPRQDPDTQYF
V: TRBV3-1/TRBV3-2; length: 16; J: TRBJ1-3; CDR3: CASSQTQGGRGNTIYF
V: TRBV5-1; length: 12; J: TRBJ2-1; CDR3: CASSSGQATQFF
V: TRBV10-3; length: 15; J: TRBJ1-6; CDR3: CAISEGGTANSPLHF
V: TRBV7-2; length: 15; J: TRBJ1-1; CDR3: CASSLLAGAYTEAFF
V: TRBV6-6; length: 14; J: TRBJ2-3; CDR3: CASGGTELTDTQYF
V: TRBV6-4; length: 13; J: TRBJ1-1; CDR3: CASSDTGEAEAFF
V: TRBV29-1; length: 12; J: TRBJ2-3; CDR3: CSGGGGSDTQYF
V: TRBV19; length: 17; J: TRBJ1-4; CDR3: CASSIVRGFATNEKLFF
V: TRBV5-1; length: 14; J: TRBJ1-1; CDR3: CASSLTGLNTEAFF
V: TRBV10-2; length: 11; J: TRBJ1-1; CDR3: CASVANTEAFF
V: TRBV20-1; length: 10; J: TRBJ1-1; CDR3: CSAFVREAFF
V: TRBV5-5; length: 15; J: TRBJ2-4; CDR3: CASSLGQLAKNIQYF
V: TRBV5-8; length: 18; J: TRBJ2-5; CDR3: CASSLELFGRGQQETQYF
V: TRBV5-5; length: 13; J: TRBJ1-2; CDR3: CASSLEFSYGYTF
V: TRBV28; length: 14; J: TRBJ1-1; CDR3: CASARGTGVTEAFF
V: TRBV28; length: 15; J: TRBJ2-7; CDR3: CASSSSRGYSYEQYF
V: TRBV5-1; length: 15; J: TRBJ2-2; CDR3: CASSLIRADTGELFF
V: TRBV7-8; length: 14; J: TRBJ2-7; CDR3: CASRPSTISYEQYF
V: TRBV5-8; length: 14; J: TRBJ1-5; CDR3: CASSLVGSEQPQHF
V: TRBV11-2; length: 15; J: TRBJ2-2; CDR3: CASSSIQGWDGELFF
V: TRBV13; length: 15; J: TRBJ2-7; CDR3: CASSLGDRSTYEQYF
V: TRBV7-3; length: 17; J: TRBJ2-1; CDR3: CASSPAGATAGSGEQFF
V: TRBV2; length: 14; J: TRBJ1-6; CDR3: CASSFGQENSPLHF
V: TRBV19; length: 14; J: TRBJ2-3; CDR3: CASSNLRGTDTQYF
V: TRBV5-1; length: 17; J: TRBJ2-2; CDR3: CASSLARGAGQTGELFF
V: TRBV15; length: 16; J: TRBJ2-3; CDR3: CATSRDTSGSSDTQYF
V: TRBV11-2; length: 18; J: TRBJ1-6; CDR3: CASSPQIQGSSYNSPLHF
V: TRBV2; length: 14; J: TRBJ1-1; CDR3: CASARDSMNTEAFF
V: TRBV27; length: 15; J: TRBJ2-1; CDR3: CASAKALAGNNEQFF
V: TRBV10-3; length: 14; J: TRBJ1-4; CDR3: CAISPRDTGGTLFF
V: TRBV29-1; length: 14; J: TRBJ2-5; CDR3: CSVGPSGGGETQYF
V: TRBV6-2/TRBV6-3; length: 13; J: TRBJ2-3; CDR3: CASSPRLDGTQYF
V: TRBV24-1; length: 13; J: TRBJ2-1; CDR3: CATGGRLWNEQFF
V: TRBV4-2; length: 17; J: TRBJ2-3; CDR3: CASSPGLAGQKGNTQYF
V: TRBV27; length: 17; J: TRBJ1-1; CDR3: CASSLLPGTGAGGEAFF
V: TRBV2; length: 14; J: TRBJ2-7; CDR3: CASLGDRGTYEQYF
V: TRBV4-1; length: 13; J: TRBJ1-2; CDR3: CASSQDRGHGYTF
V: TRBV30; length: 13; J: TRBJ1-5; CDR3: CAWSVEGNQPQHF
V: TRBV10-3; length: 14; J: TRBJ2-7; CDR3: CAISDYGVSYEQYF
V: TRBV6-6; length: 13; J: TRBJ1-2; CDR3: CATRGGFDYGYTF
V: TRBV4-2; length: 16; J: TRBJ1-5; CDR3: CASSQVVSNSNQPQHF
V: TRBV6-1; length: 15; J: TRBJ1-2; CDR3: CASSEDQGAYYGYTF
V: TRBV7-2; length: 14; J: TRBJ1-4; CDR3: CASSLGQVNEKLFF
V: TRBV3-1/TRBV3-2; length: 13; J: TRBJ2-7; CDR3: CASSFRSAYEQYF
V: TRBV18; length: 16; J: TRBJ2-5; CDR3: CASSQTSGRIQETQYF
V: TRBV11-2; length: 16; J: TRBJ1-6; CDR3: CASSARDRGYNSPLHF
V: TRBV11-2; length: 14; J: TRBJ2-7; CDR3: CASSSPMRRQEQYF
V: TRBV25-1; length: 15; J: TRBJ2-3; CDR3: CASSDLAGGTDTQYF
V: TRBV6-5; length: 16; J: TRBJ2-1; CDR3: CASSYGRGLPYNEQFF
V: TRBV5-1; length: 16; J: TRBJ2-1; CDR3: CASSPSGTGADNEQFF
V: TRBV7-8; length: 15; J: TRBJ2-7; CDR3: CASSLFGQGTYEQYF
V: TRBV6-5; length: 15; J: TRBJ1-3; CDR3: CASSYLQGSGNTIYF
V: TRBV7-8; length: 13; J: TRBJ1-2; CDR3: CASSSLLNSGYTF
V: TRBV30; length: 17; J: TRBJ2-2; CDR3: CAWRGRQGLGNTGELFF
V: TRBV6-2/TRBV6-3; length: 17; J: TRBJ2-5; CDR3: CASSPRLAGGKKETQYF
V: TRBV12-3/TRBV12-4; length: 12; J: TRBJ2-3; CDR3: CASSPYQRGRYF
V: TRBV5-6; length: 13; J: TRBJ1-2; CDR3: CASSSPGLYGYTF